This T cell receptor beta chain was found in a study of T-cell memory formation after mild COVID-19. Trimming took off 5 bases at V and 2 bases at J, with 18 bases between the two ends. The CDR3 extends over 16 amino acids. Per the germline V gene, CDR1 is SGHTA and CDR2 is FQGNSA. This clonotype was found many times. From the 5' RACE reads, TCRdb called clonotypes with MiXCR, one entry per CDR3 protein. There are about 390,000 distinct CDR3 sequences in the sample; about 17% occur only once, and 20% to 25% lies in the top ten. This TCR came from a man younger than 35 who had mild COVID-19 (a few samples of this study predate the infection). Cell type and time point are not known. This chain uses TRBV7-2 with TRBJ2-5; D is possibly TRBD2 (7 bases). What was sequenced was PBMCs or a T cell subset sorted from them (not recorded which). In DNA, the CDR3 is TGTGCCAGCAGCCCCCCGGGGGGCGGGGGACAAGAGACCCAGTACTTC. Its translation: CASSPPGGGGQETQYF.